Detailed here is one T cell receptor (beta chain). The entry originates in a study of blood T cell repertoires in COVID-19. At the level of the study: Collection of acute and convalescent COVID-19 samples took place in the United States, Italy and Spain.

The germline V gene encodes CDR1 LGHNA and CDR2 YNFKEQ. CDR3 length: 12 residues. V lost 6 bases and J lost 5, with 8 bases in between. The authors' processing: It was from reference gene primer amplification that nucleated cell counts were estimated. Profiled with immunoSEQ multiplex PCR; TCRdb holds only in-frame clones, not every one. V, J and clone size reflect that table, while D and trimming were determined from the DNA. The profile shows roughly 200,000 clones, more than 60% of them singletons. This receptor was taken from a man aged 45 to 65 who had recovered from COVID-19. The V call is TRBV4-2, the J call TRBJ2-1; possibly TRBD2 for D (5 bases). Sequencing input: peripheral blood. The CDR3 loop reads CASRHSDNEQFF. The CDR3 bases are TGTGCCAGCAGACATAGCGACAATGAGCAGTTCTTC.